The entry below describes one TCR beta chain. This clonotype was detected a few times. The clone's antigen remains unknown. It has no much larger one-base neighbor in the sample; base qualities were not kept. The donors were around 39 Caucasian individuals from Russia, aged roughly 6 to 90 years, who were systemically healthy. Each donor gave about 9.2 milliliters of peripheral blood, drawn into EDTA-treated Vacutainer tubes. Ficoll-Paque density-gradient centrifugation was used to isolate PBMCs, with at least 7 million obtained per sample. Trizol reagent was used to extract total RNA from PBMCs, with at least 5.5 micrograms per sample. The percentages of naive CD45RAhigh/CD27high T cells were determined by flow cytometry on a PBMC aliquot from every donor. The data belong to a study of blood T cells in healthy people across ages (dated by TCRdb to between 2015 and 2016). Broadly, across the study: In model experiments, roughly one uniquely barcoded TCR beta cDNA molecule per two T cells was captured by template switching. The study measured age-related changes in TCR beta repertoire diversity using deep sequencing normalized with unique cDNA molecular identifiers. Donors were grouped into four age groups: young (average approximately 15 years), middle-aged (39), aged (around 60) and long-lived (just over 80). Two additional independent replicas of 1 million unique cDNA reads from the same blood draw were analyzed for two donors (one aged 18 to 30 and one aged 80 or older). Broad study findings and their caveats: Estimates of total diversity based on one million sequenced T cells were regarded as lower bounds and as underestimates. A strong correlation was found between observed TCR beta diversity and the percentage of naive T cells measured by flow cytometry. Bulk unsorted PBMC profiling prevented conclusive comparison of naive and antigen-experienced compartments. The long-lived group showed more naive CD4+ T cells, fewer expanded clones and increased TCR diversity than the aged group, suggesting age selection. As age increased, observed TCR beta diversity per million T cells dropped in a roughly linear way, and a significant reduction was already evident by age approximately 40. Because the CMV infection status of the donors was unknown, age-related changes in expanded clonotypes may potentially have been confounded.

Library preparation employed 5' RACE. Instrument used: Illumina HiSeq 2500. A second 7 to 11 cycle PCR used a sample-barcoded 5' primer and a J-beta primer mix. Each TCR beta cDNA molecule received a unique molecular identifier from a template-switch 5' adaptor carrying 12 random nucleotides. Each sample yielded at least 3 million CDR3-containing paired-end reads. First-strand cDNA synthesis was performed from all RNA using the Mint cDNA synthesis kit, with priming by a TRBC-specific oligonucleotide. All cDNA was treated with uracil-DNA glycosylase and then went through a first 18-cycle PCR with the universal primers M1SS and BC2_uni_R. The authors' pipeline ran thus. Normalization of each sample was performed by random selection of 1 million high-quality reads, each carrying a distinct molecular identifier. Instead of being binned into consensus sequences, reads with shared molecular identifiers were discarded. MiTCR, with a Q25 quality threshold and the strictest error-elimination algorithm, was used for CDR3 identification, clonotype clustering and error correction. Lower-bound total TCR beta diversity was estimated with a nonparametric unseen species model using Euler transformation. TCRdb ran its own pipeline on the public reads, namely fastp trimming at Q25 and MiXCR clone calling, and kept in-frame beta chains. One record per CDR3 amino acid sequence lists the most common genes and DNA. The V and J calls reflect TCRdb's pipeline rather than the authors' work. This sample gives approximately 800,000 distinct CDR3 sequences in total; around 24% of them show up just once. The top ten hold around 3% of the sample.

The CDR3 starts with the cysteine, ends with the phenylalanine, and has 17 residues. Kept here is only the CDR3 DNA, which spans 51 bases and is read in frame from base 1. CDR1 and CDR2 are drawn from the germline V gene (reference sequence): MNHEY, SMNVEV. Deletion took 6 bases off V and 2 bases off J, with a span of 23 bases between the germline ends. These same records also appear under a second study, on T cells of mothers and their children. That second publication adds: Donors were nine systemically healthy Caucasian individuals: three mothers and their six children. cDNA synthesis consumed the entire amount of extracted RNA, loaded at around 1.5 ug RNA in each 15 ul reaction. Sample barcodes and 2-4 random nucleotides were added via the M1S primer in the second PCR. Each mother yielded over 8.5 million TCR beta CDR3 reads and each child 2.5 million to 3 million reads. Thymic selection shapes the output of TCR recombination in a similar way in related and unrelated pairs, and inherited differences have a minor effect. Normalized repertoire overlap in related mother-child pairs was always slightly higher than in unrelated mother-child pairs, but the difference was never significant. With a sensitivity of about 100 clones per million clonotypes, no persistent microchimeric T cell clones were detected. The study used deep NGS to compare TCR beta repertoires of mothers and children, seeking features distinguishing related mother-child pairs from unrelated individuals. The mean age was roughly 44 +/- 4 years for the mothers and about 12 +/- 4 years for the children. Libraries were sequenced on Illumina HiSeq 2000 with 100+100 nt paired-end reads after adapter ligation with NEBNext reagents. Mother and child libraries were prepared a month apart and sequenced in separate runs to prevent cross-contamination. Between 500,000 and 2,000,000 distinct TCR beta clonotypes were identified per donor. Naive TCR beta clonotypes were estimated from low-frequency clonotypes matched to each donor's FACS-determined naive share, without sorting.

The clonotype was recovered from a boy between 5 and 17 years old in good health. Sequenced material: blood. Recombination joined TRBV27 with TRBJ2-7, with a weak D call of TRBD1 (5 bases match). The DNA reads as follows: TGTGCCAGCAGCCTCTACTTTCAGGGTTCACAGGCCTACGAGCAGTACTTC. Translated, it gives CASSLYFQGSQAYEQYF.